This section outlines one T cell receptor (beta chain) sequence together with its context. The CDR3 loop spans 14 amino acids. CDR1 and CDR2 from the germline V gene are KGHSH and LQKENI. The J segment lost 6 bases and the V segment lost 3 bases, leaving 2 bases of the junction unmatched. Seattle's cohort entered during active infection and was followed longitudinally. This sample was taken from a study of blood T cell repertoires in COVID-19. Overall study: Some COVID-19 samples were acute and others convalescent; all came from the United States, Italy and Spain. Sources were T cells, B-cell-depleted T cells, or PBMCs; the material itself was cDNA or gDNA.

In the original processing: How many nucleated cells were present was estimated from reference gene primer amplification. Repertoires were generated with immunoSEQ multiplex PCR, while TCRdb's copy carries only in-frame clones and drops some. The V and J calls and clone size are taken from that table; D and trimming were inferred from the DNA. Of about 330,000 clones listed, around 90% are singletons. Sequencing used peripheral blood. The chain joins TRBV18 to TRBJ1-4; 9 bases are a match to TRBD1. This receptor was obtained from a man aged 25-45 years with COVID-19, enrolled during active disease. CDR3 loop: CASSPGTGYEKLFF. The CDR3 DNA is TGTGCCAGCTCACCTGGGACAGGGTATGAAAAACTGTTTTTT.